This note documents a single T cell receptor (beta chain) sequence. Its antigen is still unknown. V was pared by 6 bases and J by 6 bases, with 10 bases of the junction left unmatched. The CDR3 runs to 14 residues. The V gene's germline CDR1 is SNHLY and CDR2 FYNNEI. These data come from a study of a mutant IDH1 vaccine in newly diagnosed glioma. Study in general: The patients were given eight vaccinations, one each in weeks 1, 3, 5, 7, 11, 15, 19 and 23.

Documented time point: week 5, during vaccination. Topical imiquimod was applied with each vaccine dose, which held 300 ug of mutant IDH1 20-mer peptide. Sequenced by immunoSEQ multiplex PCR; TCRdb stores in-frame clones only, minus some. The profile covers about 58,000 clones, with roughly 80% appearing a single time and approximately 7.4% taken by the ten largest. The specimen comprised PBMCs, sampled from a glioma patient whose treatment included an IDH1 peptide vaccine. The V call is TRBV2, the J call TRBJ2-7; 8 bases map to TRBD1. The sequence was obtained from a woman aged 50 to 60 with glioma. The CDR3 sequence is CASSPGTGRTEQYF. The CDR3 nucleotides are TGTGCCAGCAGCCCCGGGACAGGTAGGACCGAGCAGTACTTC.